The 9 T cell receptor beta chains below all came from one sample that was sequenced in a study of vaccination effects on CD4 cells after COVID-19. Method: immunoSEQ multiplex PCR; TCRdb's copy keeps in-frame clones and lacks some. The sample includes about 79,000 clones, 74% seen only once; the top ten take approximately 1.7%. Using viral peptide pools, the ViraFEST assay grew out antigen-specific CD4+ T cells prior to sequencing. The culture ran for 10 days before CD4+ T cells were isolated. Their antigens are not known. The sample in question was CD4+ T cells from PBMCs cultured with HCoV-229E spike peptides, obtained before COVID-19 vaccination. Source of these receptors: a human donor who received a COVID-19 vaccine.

CDR3 loop: CASSYNRQPSEAFF. The CDR3, as DNA: TGTGCCAGCAGCTATAACCGACAGCCATCAGAAGCTTTCTTT. V usage is TRBV14 and J usage is TRBJ1-1; possibly TRBD1 for D (5 bases). The germline V gene encodes CDR1 SGHDN and CDR2 FVKESK. V was pared by 5 bases and J by 8 bases, with 18 bases between. This CDR3 has 14 amino acids.

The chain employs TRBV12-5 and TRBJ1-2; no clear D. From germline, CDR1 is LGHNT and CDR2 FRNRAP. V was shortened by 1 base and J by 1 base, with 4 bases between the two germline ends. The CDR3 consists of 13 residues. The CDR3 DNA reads TGTGCTAGTGGTTTGGGTTATAACTATGGCTACACCTTC. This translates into CASGLGYNYGYTF.

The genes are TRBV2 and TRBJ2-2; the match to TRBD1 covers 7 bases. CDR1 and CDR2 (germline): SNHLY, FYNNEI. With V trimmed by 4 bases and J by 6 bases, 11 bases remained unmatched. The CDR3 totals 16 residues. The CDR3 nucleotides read TGTGCCAGCAGTGCTAGAGGCGACAGGGCGGCCGGGGAGCTGTTTTTT. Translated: CASSARGDRAAGELFF.

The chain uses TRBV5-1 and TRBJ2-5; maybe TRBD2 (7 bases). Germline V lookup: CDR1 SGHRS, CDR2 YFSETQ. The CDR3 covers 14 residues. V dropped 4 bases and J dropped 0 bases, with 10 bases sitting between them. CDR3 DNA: TGCGCCAGCAGCCCGGGGGGCTACCAAGAGACCCAGTACTTC. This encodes CASSPGGYQETQYF.

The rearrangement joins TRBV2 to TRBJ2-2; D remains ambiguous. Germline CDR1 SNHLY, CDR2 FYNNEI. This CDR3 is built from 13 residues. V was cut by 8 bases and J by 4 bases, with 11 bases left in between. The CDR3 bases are TGTGCCAGCGGGCTGGCGATCACCGGGGAGCTGTTTTTT. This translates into CASGLAITGELFF.

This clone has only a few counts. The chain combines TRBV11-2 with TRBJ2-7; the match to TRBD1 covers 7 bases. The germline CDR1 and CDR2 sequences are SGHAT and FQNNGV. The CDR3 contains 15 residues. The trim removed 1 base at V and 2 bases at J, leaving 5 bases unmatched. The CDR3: CASSLARGSTYEQYV. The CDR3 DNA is TGTGCCAGCAGCTTAGCCAGGGGGAGCACCTACGAGCAGTACGTC.

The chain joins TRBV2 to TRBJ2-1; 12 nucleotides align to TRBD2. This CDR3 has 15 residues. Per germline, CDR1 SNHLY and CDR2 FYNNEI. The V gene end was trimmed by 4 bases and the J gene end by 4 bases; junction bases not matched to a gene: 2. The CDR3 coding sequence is TGTGCCAGCAGTGGACTAGCGGGGGAATACAATGAGCAGTTCTTC. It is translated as CASSGLAGEYNEQFF.

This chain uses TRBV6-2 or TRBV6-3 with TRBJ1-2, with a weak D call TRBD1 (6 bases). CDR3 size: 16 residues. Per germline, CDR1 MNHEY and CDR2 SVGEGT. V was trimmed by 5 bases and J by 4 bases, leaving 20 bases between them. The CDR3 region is CASSPPGQLITYGYTF. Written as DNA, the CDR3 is TGTGCCAGCAGTCCGCCGGGACAACTTATTACCTATGGCTACACCTTC.

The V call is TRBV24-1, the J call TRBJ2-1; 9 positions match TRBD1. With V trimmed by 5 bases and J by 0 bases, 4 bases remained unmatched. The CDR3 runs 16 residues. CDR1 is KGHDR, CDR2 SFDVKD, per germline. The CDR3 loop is CATSAVTGGSYNEQFF. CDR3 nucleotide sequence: TGTGCCACCAGTGCCGTGACAGGGGGCTCCTACAATGAGCAGTTCTTC.